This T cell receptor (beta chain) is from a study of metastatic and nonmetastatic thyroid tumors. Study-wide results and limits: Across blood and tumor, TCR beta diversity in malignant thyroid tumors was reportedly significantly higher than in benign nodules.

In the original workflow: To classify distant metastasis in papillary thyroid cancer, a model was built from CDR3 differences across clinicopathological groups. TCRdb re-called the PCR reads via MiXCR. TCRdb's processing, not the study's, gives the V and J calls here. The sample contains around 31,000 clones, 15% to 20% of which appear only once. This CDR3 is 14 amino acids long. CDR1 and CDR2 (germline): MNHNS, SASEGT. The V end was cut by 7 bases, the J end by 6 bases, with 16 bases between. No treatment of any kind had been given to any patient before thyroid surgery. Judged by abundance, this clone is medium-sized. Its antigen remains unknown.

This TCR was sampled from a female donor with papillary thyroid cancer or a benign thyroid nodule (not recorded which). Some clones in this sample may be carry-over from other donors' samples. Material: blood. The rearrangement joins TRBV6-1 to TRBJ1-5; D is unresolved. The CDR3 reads CASTGPELAQPQHF. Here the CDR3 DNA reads TGTGCCAGCACGGGCCCCGAACTGGCTCAGCCCCAGCATTTT.